A selection of T cell receptor beta chains follows, all from one sample in a study of identifying expanded T cells in peripheral blood. Clones were read by immunoSEQ multiplex PCR, and TCRdb kept only the in-frame ones, dropping some. This table has about 100,000 clones, around 89% appearing once. Sequencing used blood. All receptors come from a person aged 18 to 75 in good health. Both conserved end residues are part of each CDR3. A D gene is named only where the DNA matches it firmly. Size is omitted from some rows. Given values are once, few, many or a class for expanded clones.

J gene	D gene	V gene	clone size	CDR3 protein	CDR3 DNA
TRBJ2-4	TRBD1	TRBV13	NA	CASSPRTVYRGKNIQYF	TGTGCCAGCAGCCCGAGAACGGTGTACAGGGGGAAAAACATTCAGTACTTC
TRBJ2-7	NA	TRBV10-3	NA	CAISEFVGINYEQYF	TGTGCCATCAGTGAGTTTGTGGGGATTAATTACGAGCAGTACTTC
TRBJ1-1	NA	TRBV11-1	NA	CASSFYRGGTAFF	TGTGCCAGCAGCTTTTACCGAGGCGGGACAGCTTTCTTT
TRBJ2-5	TRBD2	TRBV5-1	few	CASSFGAGAHQETQYF	TGCGCCAGCAGCTTTGGAGCGGGGGCGCACCAAGAGACCCAGTACTTC
TRBJ2-3	NA	TRBV5-5	once	CASSPLWGGGGLSDTQYF	TGTGCCAGCAGCCCCTTGTGGGGGGGCGGCGGATTGTCAGATACGCAGTATTTT
TRBJ2-7	TRBD2	TRBV6-1	NA	CASSEDVGGAYEQYF	TGTGCCAGCAGTGAAGACGTGGGGGGGGCCTACGAGCAGTACTTC
TRBJ2-2	NA	TRBV19	NA	CASTQDEYTGELFF	TGTGCCAGTACCCAGGACGAGTACACCGGGGAGCTGTTTTTT
TRBJ2-7	NA	TRBV6-5	NA	CASSGFRESSYEQYF	TGTGCCAGCAGTGGATTCAGGGAAAGCTCCTACGAGCAGTACTTC
TRBJ1-1	NA	TRBV7-2	NA	CASSGGGDPEAFF	TGTGCCAGCAGCGGAGGGGGAGACCCTGAAGCTTTCTTT
TRBJ1-2	NA	TRBV4-3	NA	CASSQEGRAYGYTF	TGCGCCAGCAGCCAAGAAGGCAGGGCCTATGGCTACACCTTC
TRBJ2-7	TRBD2	TRBV11-2	once	CASSLELAASYEQYF	TGTGCCAGCAGCTTAGAACTAGCGGCCTCCTACGAGCAGTACTTC
TRBJ1-2	NA	TRBV5-1	NA	CASSLGWAGAEGYTF	TGCGCCAGCAGCTTGGGTTGGGCAGGGGCAGAAGGCTACACCTTC
TRBJ2-2	NA	TRBV30	NA	CAWNGAQNTGELFF	TGTGCCTGGAATGGGGCCCAGAACACCGGGGAGCTGTTTTTT
TRBJ2-7	TRBD1	TRBV7-9	NA	CAIPLSGGYEQYF	TGTGCCATTCCGCTGTCAGGGGGCTACGAGCAGTACTTC
TRBJ1-1	NA	TRBV30	few	CAWSRLNTEAFF	TGTGCCTGGAGCCGGCTGAACACTGAAGCTTTCTTT
TRBJ1-2	NA	TRBV15	NA	CATSRELIPTYGYTF	TGTGCCACCAGCAGAGAACTTATACCCACCTATGGCTACACCTTC
TRBJ2-7	NA	TRBV6-6	NA	CASRPKDRTNYEQYF	TGTGCCAGCAGACCCAAGGACAGGACTAACTACGAGCAGTACTTC
TRBJ2-7	NA	TRBV27	once	CASTPGVQGRDEQYF	TGTGCCAGCACCCCAGGTGTGCAGGGAAGGGACGAGCAGTACTTC
TRBJ1-1	NA	TRBV5-1	NA	CASSLDKGTEAFF	TGCGCCAGCAGCTTGGATAAGGGGACTGAAGCTTTCTTT
TRBJ1-1	NA	TRBV4-3	once	CASSQQTVNTEAFF	TGCGCCAGCAGCCAACAGACTGTGAACACTGAAGCTTTCTTT
TRBJ2-3	NA	TRBV19	once	CASSLRSGDTQYF	TGTGCCAGTAGTTTACGATCTGGAGATACGCAGTATTTT
TRBJ2-7	NA	TRBV9	NA	CASSVAPDGFPYEQYF	TGTGCCAGCAGCGTAGCACCCGACGGGTTCCCCTACGAGCAGTACTTC
TRBJ1-2	NA	TRBV7-8	NA	CASSLVGVF	TGTGCCAGCAGCTTAGTTGGGGTCTTC
TRBJ1-1	NA	TRBV7-6	NA	CASSFLPYSETVLGEATEAFF	TGTGCCAGCAGCTTCCTTCCCTATTCAGAGACGGTCTTGGGGGAGGCCACTGAAGCTTTCTTT
TRBJ1-2	NA	TRBV19	NA	CASSGLLGDPGYGYTF	TGTGCCAGTAGTGGATTGTTGGGGGATCCGGGCTATGGCTACACCTTC
TRBJ1-1	NA	TRBV7-2	NA	CASSLARAGTEAFF	TGTGCCAGCAGCTTAGCCCGAGCAGGAACTGAAGCTTTCTTT
TRBJ2-7	NA	TRBV4-3	once	CASSPAVATISSYEQYF	TGCGCCAGCAGCCCGGCTGTGGCGACAATAAGCTCCTACGAGCAGTACTTC
TRBJ1-2	NA	TRBV5-4	NA	CASSSSGTPAVKSYTF	TGTGCCAGCAGCTCCTCCGGGACACCGGCCGTCAAGAGCTACACCTTC
TRBJ1-1	NA	TRBV5-1	NA	CASSNSGIGTEAFF	TGCGCCAGCAGCAACAGCGGTATTGGCACTGAAGCTTTCTTT
TRBJ1-1	NA	TRBV4-3	NA	CASAPRQVPNTEAFF	TGCGCCTCAGCGCCCCGACAGGTTCCGAACACTGAAGCTTTCTTT
TRBJ1-4	NA	TRBV7-2	NA	CASSLTGPTNEKLFF	TGTGCCAGCAGCTTAACGGGGCCAACTAATGAAAAACTGTTTTTT
TRBJ2-5	NA	TRBV7-9	NA	CASSLVSLSQETQYF	TGTGCCAGCAGCTTAGTTAGCCTGTCCCAAGAGACCCAGTACTTC